Listed below are T cell receptor beta chains from one sample, sequenced in a study of T cell changes during pregnancy in multiple sclerosis. Using immunoSEQ multiplex PCR, the repertoire was profiled, and TCRdb retains in-frame clones only, with some absent. The table includes over 45,000 clones, about nine tenths detected once. Sequencing was performed on CD4+ T cells from peripheral blood mononuclear cells, taken in the third trimester of pregnancy. All receptors derive from a female donor with multiple sclerosis, enrolled in a pregnancy study. CDR3s include the opening cysteine and the closing phenylalanine or tryptophan. Fields, in order: V gene, clone size, D gene, J gene, CDR3 protein, CDR3 DNA. D genes are given only for firm matches. A row's size may be missing; if present it is once, few, many or a size class.

v_gene: TRBV25-1
abundance: -
d_gene: -
j_gene: TRBJ1-2
CDR3aa: CASSEAETDYGYTF
CDR3nt: TGTGCCAGCAGTGAAGCTGAGACAGACTATGGCTACACCTTC

v_gene: TRBV27
abundance: once
d_gene: -
j_gene: TRBJ2-7
CDR3aa: CASSLKGGRGDEQYF
CDR3nt: TGTGCCAGCAGTTTAAAAGGAGGCAGGGGGGACGAGCAGTACTTC

v_gene: TRBV6-6
abundance: once
d_gene: -
j_gene: TRBJ1-2
CDR3aa: CASSYRAGGNYGYTF
CDR3nt: TGTGCCAGCAGTTACCGTGCGGGGGGGAACTATGGCTACACCTTC

v_gene: TRBV7-3
abundance: -
d_gene: -
j_gene: TRBJ2-4
CDR3aa: CASSLLGGQGGANIQYF
CDR3nt: TGTGCCAGCAGCTTACTCGGCGGACAAGGGGGGGCAAACATTCAGTACTTC

v_gene: TRBV18
abundance: -
d_gene: TRBD1
j_gene: TRBJ1-1
CDR3aa: CASSPWTGTEAFF
CDR3nt: TGTGCCAGCTCACCATGGACAGGGACTGAAGCTTTCTTT

v_gene: TRBV5-1
abundance: once
d_gene: TRBD2
j_gene: TRBJ2-2
CDR3aa: CASSPVAGDTGELFF
CDR3nt: TGCGCCAGCAGCCCGGTGGCGGGGGACACCGGGGAGCTGTTTTTT

v_gene: TRBV7-8
abundance: -
d_gene: -
j_gene: TRBJ2-7
CDR3aa: CASSSHRISSYEQYF
CDR3nt: TGTGCCAGCAGCTCGCACAGGATTTCCTCCTACGAGCAGTACTTC

v_gene: TRBV6-5
abundance: -
d_gene: -
j_gene: TRBJ2-3
CDR3aa: CASISATDTQYF
CDR3nt: TGTGCCAGCATATCAGCGACAGATACGCAGTATTTT

v_gene: TRBV13
abundance: -
d_gene: -
j_gene: TRBJ1-2
CDR3aa: CASSRDYGYTF
CDR3nt: TGTGCCAGCAGCCGGGACTATGGCTACACCTTC

v_gene: TRBV15
abundance: once
d_gene: TRBD2
j_gene: TRBJ2-3
CDR3aa: CATSRGGSLTDTQYF
CDR3nt: TGTGCCACCAGCAGAGGCGGGAGTTTGACAGATACGCAGTATTTT

v_gene: TRBV11-2
abundance: -
d_gene: -
j_gene: TRBJ1-3
CDR3aa: CASNSLAGSPGHHF
CDR3nt: TGTGCCAGCAACAGTCTCGCGGGCTCCCCGGGCCATCATTTT

v_gene: TRBV29-1
abundance: -
d_gene: -
j_gene: TRBJ1-4
CDR3aa: CSVLSGPEKLFF
CDR3nt: TGCAGCGTCTTGTCTGGGCCTGAAAAACTGTTTTTT

v_gene: TRBV21-1
abundance: -
d_gene: -
j_gene: TRBJ1-1
CDR3aa: CASSRSGPRRNTEAFF
CDR3nt: TGTGCCAGCAGTCGAAGCGGTCCCCGGAGAAACACTGAAGCTTTCTTT

v_gene: TRBV19
abundance: -
d_gene: -
j_gene: TRBJ2-7
CDR3aa: CASSTLTSPIYEQYF
CDR3nt: TGTGCCAGTAGTACTCTTACTAGCCCAATTTACGAGCAGTACTTC

v_gene: TRBV4-3
abundance: -
d_gene: -
j_gene: TRBJ1-2
CDR3aa: CASSPETNYGYTF
CDR3nt: TGCGCCAGCAGCCCGGAGACTAACTATGGCTACACCTTC

v_gene: TRBV5-1
abundance: -
d_gene: -
j_gene: TRBJ1-1
CDR3aa: CASSLSTLANTEAFF
CDR3nt: TGCGCCAGCAGCTTGTCAACCCTAGCGAACACTGAAGCTTTCTTT

v_gene: TRBV2
abundance: -
d_gene: -
j_gene: TRBJ2-5
CDR3aa: CASSEGPRGETQYF
CDR3nt: TGTGCCAGCAGTGAGGGACCCCGGGGGGAGACCCAGTACTTC

v_gene: TRBV2
abundance: -
d_gene: TRBD1
j_gene: TRBJ1-6
CDR3aa: CASMDRGSGSPLHF
CDR3nt: TGTGCCAGCATGGACAGGGGTTCGGGTTCACCCCTCCACTTT

v_gene: TRBV19
abundance: -
d_gene: -
j_gene: TRBJ2-1
CDR3aa: CASSTRLDSYNEQFF
CDR3nt: TGTGCCAGTAGTACCCGACTGGATTCCTACAATGAGCAGTTCTTC

v_gene: TRBV5-1
abundance: -
d_gene: TRBD2
j_gene: TRBJ2-4
CDR3aa: CASSLEGSGRAGAKNIQYF
CDR3nt: TGCGCCAGCAGCTTGGAGGGTAGCGGGAGGGCCGGTGCCAAAAACATTCAGTACTTC

v_gene: TRBV6-5
abundance: -
d_gene: -
j_gene: TRBJ1-2
CDR3aa: CASSSSFRTDYGYTF
CDR3nt: TGTGCCAGCAGTTCATCTTTTCGGACAGACTATGGCTACACCTTC

v_gene: TRBV5-1
abundance: -
d_gene: TRBD1
j_gene: TRBJ1-1
CDR3aa: CASSPTGVTEAFF
CDR3nt: TGCGCCAGCAGCCCGACAGGGGTCACTGAAGCTTTCTTT

v_gene: TRBV6-5
abundance: few
d_gene: -
j_gene: TRBJ1-6
CDR3aa: CASRDTSSPLHF
CDR3nt: TGTGCCAGCAGGGACACCAGTTCACCCCTCCACTTT

v_gene: TRBV18
abundance: -
d_gene: -
j_gene: TRBJ1-5
CDR3aa: CASSLRDNQPQHF
CDR3nt: TGTGCCAGCTCCCTAAGAGACAATCAGCCCCAGCATTTT

v_gene: TRBV18
abundance: -
d_gene: -
j_gene: TRBJ1-1
CDR3aa: CASSPRDTPMNTEAFF
CDR3nt: TGTGCCAGCTCACCTAGAGATACGCCGATGAACACTGAAGCTTTCTTT

v_gene: TRBV18
abundance: -
d_gene: -
j_gene: TRBJ1-2
CDR3aa: CASSRAPGEDGYTF
CDR3nt: TGTGCCAGCTCCCGGGCCCCTGGGGAGGATGGCTACACCTTC

v_gene: TRBV6-5
abundance: -
d_gene: -
j_gene: TRBJ1-1
CDR3aa: CASSSGLLNTEAFF
CDR3nt: TGTGCCAGCAGTTCGGGACTCTTGAACACTGAAGCTTTCTTT

v_gene: TRBV10-3
abundance: -
d_gene: TRBD1
j_gene: TRBJ1-4
CDR3aa: CASATGGATNEKLFF
CDR3nt: TGTGCCAGCGCAACAGGGGGCGCAACTAATGAAAAACTGTTTTTT

v_gene: TRBV5-1
abundance: -
d_gene: TRBD1
j_gene: TRBJ1-2
CDR3aa: CASSLTGQEHYGYTF
CDR3nt: TGCGCCAGCAGCCTAACCGGACAGGAGCATTATGGCTACACCTTC

v_gene: TRBV29-1
abundance: -
d_gene: TRBD1
j_gene: TRBJ1-2
CDR3aa: CSVGDRPNYGYTF
CDR3nt: TGCAGCGTTGGGGACAGGCCCAATTATGGCTACACCTTC

v_gene: TRBV4-2
abundance: few
d_gene: TRBD1
j_gene: TRBJ2-5
CDR3aa: CASSQGGTGGETQYF
CDR3nt: TGTGCCAGCAGCCAAGGCGGGACAGGGGGGGAGACCCAGTACTTC

v_gene: TRBV2
abundance: -
d_gene: -
j_gene: TRBJ2-5
CDR3aa: CASSEGGAQETQYF
CDR3nt: TGTGCCAGCAGTGAGGGGGGGGCCCAAGAGACCCAGTACTTC

v_gene: TRBV12-5
abundance: -
d_gene: -
j_gene: TRBJ1-5
CDR3aa: CASGSLDQPQHF
CDR3nt: TGTGCTAGTGGTTCCCTTGATCAGCCCCAGCATTTT

v_gene: TRBV6-1
abundance: -
d_gene: -
j_gene: TRBJ1-1
CDR3aa: CASSEAQMNTEAFF
CDR3nt: TGTGCCAGCAGTGAAGCGCAGATGAACACTGAAGCTTTCTTT

v_gene: TRBV6-1
abundance: -
d_gene: TRBD1
j_gene: TRBJ2-1
CDR3aa: CASSRDRVYNEQFF
CDR3nt: TGTGCCAGCAGCCGGGACAGGGTTTACAATGAGCAGTTCTTC

v_gene: TRBV6-1
abundance: -
d_gene: TRBD1
j_gene: TRBJ2-7
CDR3aa: CASNPGQGNYEQYF
CDR3nt: TGTGCCAGCAACCCGGGACAGGGGAACTACGAGCAGTACTTC

v_gene: TRBV7-9
abundance: -
d_gene: TRBD2
j_gene: TRBJ2-3
CDR3aa: CASSLFFGVAGEADTQYF
CDR3nt: TGTGCCAGCAGCTTATTCTTTGGGGTAGCGGGAGAGGCAGATACGCAGTATTTT

v_gene: TRBV4-3
abundance: -
d_gene: TRBD1
j_gene: TRBJ2-3
CDR3aa: CASSQEASGTGATDTQYF
CDR3nt: TGCGCCAGCAGCCAAGAAGCCTCCGGGACAGGGGCCACAGATACGCAGTATTTT

v_gene: TRBV10-3
abundance: -
d_gene: -
j_gene: TRBJ1-2
CDR3aa: CAIIGGYTF
CDR3nt: TGTGCCATCATCGGTGGCTACACCTTC